These 10 T cell receptor beta chains came from one sample sequenced in a study of beta chain features in type 1 diabetes. The antigens these receptors bind are not known. The investigators reverse transcribed all of the isolated RNA, so they sequenced expressed TCRB transcripts. Method: immunoSEQ multiplex PCR; TCRdb's copy keeps in-frame clones and lacks some. The table has hundreds of thousands of clones, around 12% seen once; the top ten hold around 0.0099%. Study-wide results and caveats: Shortening of TCRB CDR3s, moderate but significant, appeared in all four CD4+ subsets of Type 1 diabetes patients.

The sample was naive CD4+ T cells from blood. The receptors shown here come from a woman between 18 and 29 years old with type 1 diabetes.

This clone was observed a few times. V gene TRBV19 combines with J gene TRBJ1-1, with 7 bases matching TRBD1. The CDR3 has 14 amino acids. With 7 bases clipped from V and 3 bases from J, the junction kept 8 bases outside the gene matches. Looked up from germline, CDR1 is LNHDA and CDR2 is SQIVND (reference sequence). The CDR3 sequence is CASNNRGMDTEAFF. The CDR3 DNA follows: TGTGCCAGTAACAACAGGGGAATGGACACTGAAGCTTTCTTT.

This clone was counted only a few times. The chain carries TRBV11-2 and TRBJ1-1; D is undetermined. Deletions cut 1 base from V and 1 base from J, with 10 bases between. CDR1 and CDR2 (germline): SGHAT, FQNNGV. CDR3 length: 15 residues. CDR3 protein: CASSLVPGSNTEAFF. The CDR3 nucleotides read TGTGCCAGCAGCTTAGTCCCAGGCTCGAACACTGAAGCTTTCTTT.

This clone was detected a few times. V is TRBV6-6 and J is TRBJ2-7; 7 nucleotides agree with TRBD1. V trimming: 7 bases; J trimming: 4 bases; junction bases outside the gene matches: 10. CDR1 MNHNY and CDR2 SVGAGI come from the germline V gene (reference sequence). The CDR3 spans 14 residues. CDR3 sequence (DNA): TGTGCCAGCACCCCGGCCGACAGGGCATACGAGCAGTACTTC. This codes for CASTPADRAYEQYF.

The V gene is TRBV13, the J gene TRBJ2-5; D uncertain. The germline CDR1 and CDR2 sequences are PRHDT and FYEKMQ (reference sequence). The V end lost 5 bases, the J end lost 5 bases, and 6 bases lay between the germline ends. This CDR3 contains 11 residues. CDR3 nucleotide sequence: TGTGCCAGCAGCGTATCTGAGACCCAGTACTTC. This codes for CASSVSETQYF.

The rearrangement uses TRBV7-2 and TRBJ2-1; a weak D match, TRBD2 (7 bases). Germline V gives CDR1 SGHTA, CDR2 FQGNSA. Trimming stripped 5 bases from V and 6 bases from J, with 11 bases between. The CDR3 has 13 residues. CDR3 sequence (DNA): TGTGCCAGCAGCCGAGGGGGGGTCAATGAGCAGTTCTTC. It specifies CASSRGGVNEQFF.

This clone has more than one count but fewer than ten. This chain links TRBV10-3 with TRBJ2-1; TRBD2 agrees at 10 bases. J lost 5 bases, V lost 3 bases, and 4 bases had no gene match. There are 15 residues in the CDR3. The germline V gene has CDR1 ENHRY and CDR2 SYGVKD. The CDR3 DNA reads as TGTGCCATCAGTGAAAGGACTAGCGGCGACAATGAGCAGTTCTTC. It is translated as CAISERTSGDNEQFF.

The rearrangement links TRBV6-5 to TRBJ2-3; 10 bases map to TRBD2. Germline V lookup: CDR1 MNHEY, CDR2 SVGAGI. The CDR3 is made up of 13 amino acids. Trimming removed 6 bases from V and 5 bases from J; junction bases left unmatched: 2. CDR3 nucleotides: TGTGCCAGCAGGATAGCGGGAGGAGATACGCAGTATTTT. Encoded protein: CASRIAGGDTQYF.

This clone has more than one count but fewer than ten. The gene calls are TRBV18 and TRBJ2-7; D gene unclear. The CDR3 is 13 amino acids. Germline CDR1 is KGHSH and CDR2 is LQKENI. Trimming removed 2 bases at V and 7 bases at J, with 12 bases between. The CDR3 sequence is CASSPATPGEQYF. CDR3 nucleotide sequence: TGTGCCAGCTCACCAGCGACTCCCGGGGAGCAGTACTTC.

The J gene is TRBJ2-7, the V gene TRBV7-9; 11 bases map to TRBD1. CDR3 length: 15 amino acids. V shed 4 bases, J shed 2 bases, and the junction held 4 bases outside the gene matches. The V gene's germline CDR1 is SEHNR and CDR2 FQNEAQ (reference sequence). The CDR3 coding sequence is TGTGCCAGCAGCTACGGGACAGGGGGGACCTACGAGCAGTACTTC. Translation gives CASSYGTGGTYEQYF.

As to this clone: The sample carries other DNA sequences with the same CDR3. The chain links TRBV27 to TRBJ2-7, with 7 bases aligning to TRBD1. Germline V gene lookup returns CDR1 MNHEY and CDR2 SMNVEV (reference sequence). V lost 3 bases and J lost 4; bases outside the gene matches: 3. This CDR3 spans 13 amino acids. The CDR3, as DNA: TGTGCCAGCAGTTTGACAGGGCAGTACGAGCAGTACTTC. Its translation: CASSLTGQYEQYF.